These 22 T cell receptor beta chains came from one sample sequenced in a study of regulatory T cells in long-lasting Graves disease. Both iRepertoire HTBI primers and Arm-PCR of CDR3 regions were used to build the TCR beta libraries. TCRdb re-called the multiplex PCR reads with MiXCR, one entry per CDR3 protein. The table shows roughly 500,000 distinct CDR3 sequences, with about 13% occurring only once. The sample's time point: newly diagnosed GD, antithyroid drugs for less than 3 months. With RNA extracted from PBMCs as input, the TCR library was made. The same sample was also studied in work on T cells in Graves' hyperthyroidism and ophthalmopathy.

The sequences come from peripheral blood mononuclear cells (PBMCs), collected at new diagnosis, from a patient treated with antithyroid drugs. The receptor set was obtained from a man aged 30-40 years with Graves disease.

This clonotype was detected many times. The J gene is TRBJ2-1, the V gene TRBV9; TRBD2 matches 10 bases. CDR3 size: 13 residues. Germline loops: CDR1 SGDLS, CDR2 YYNGEE. V gave up 6 bases and J gave up 8 bases; unmatched junction bases: 5. The CDR3 DNA reads as TGTGCCAGCACCCCTAGCGGGAGATATGAGCAGTTCTTC. Amino acids: CASTPSGRYEQFF.

The rearrangement links TRBV6-1 to TRBJ2-3; D possibly corresponds to TRBD1 (5 bases). The V end was cut by 6 bases, the J end by 4 bases, with 14 bases between. The CDR3 spans 14 residues. Germline V gene data show CDR1 as MNHNS and CDR2 as SASEGT. CDR3: CASSHSAGPDTQYF. In nucleotides, the CDR3 is TGTGCCAGCAGCCACTCGGCAGGGCCAGATACGCAGTATTTT.

This clonotype was seen at least ten times. The chain links TRBV20-1 to TRBJ1-2, with a tentative D call TRBD1 (6 bases). V dropped 5 bases and J dropped 0 bases, with 13 bases sitting between them. Germline V gene sequence: CDR1 DFQATT, CDR2 SNEGSKA (reference sequence). The CDR3 is 14 amino acids. CDR3 sequence: CSADRPGTNYGYTF. CDR3 nucleotides: TGCAGTGCTGACAGGCCGGGGACTAACTATGGCTACACCTTC.

This clonotype was observed at least ten times. This rearrangement joins TRBV5-1 to TRBJ2-3; the D call may be TRBD1 or TRBD2 (5 bases each). Germline V gene lookup returns CDR1 SGHRS and CDR2 YFSETQ. CDR3 length: 14 residues. Trimming took off 5 bases at V and 1 base at J, with 11 bases between the two ends. This CDR3 reads CASRVGTGTDTQYF. CDR3 DNA: TGCGCCAGCAGAGTCGGGACCGGCACAGATACGCAGTATTTT.

The rearrangement uses TRBV10-3 and TRBJ2-1, with 7 bases lining up with TRBD2. The V segment lost 1 base and the J segment 6 bases; nucleotides outside the gene matches: 3. This CDR3 region has 14 residues. Germline V gives CDR1 ENHRY, CDR2 SYGVKD. The CDR3 reads CAISEYERGNEQFF. The CDR3 coding sequence is TGTGCCATCAGTGAGTATGAGCGGGGCAATGAGCAGTTCTTC.

On this clonotype: One end of the junction is discordant with germline, which a read error may explain. The chain employs TRBV7-2 and TRBJ2-7; 7 bases map to TRBD1. The length of the CDR3 is 15 residues. CDR1 is SGHTA and CDR2 is FQGNSA in the germline V gene. The CDR3 nucleotides read TGTGCCAGCAGCTTAGTTGGGACAGCTACCTACGAGCTGTACTTC. Its protein is CASSLVGTATYELYF.

This clonotype came up a few times. In DNA form, the CDR3 reads TGTGCCAGCAGCGCCCGACAAGACACCATATATTTT. Encoded protein: CASSARQDTIYF. The rearrangement links TRBV9 to TRBJ1-3, with D uncertain. Germline CDR1 SGDLS, CDR2 YYNGEE. The CDR3 is 12 residues long. V dropped 3 bases and J dropped 8 bases, with 9 bases sitting between them.

The table lists this clonotype with a few counts. V is TRBV25-1 and J is TRBJ2-2; 9 bases line up with TRBD2. V was clipped by 2 bases and J by 3 bases; unmatched bases: 7. The CDR3 sequence is 17 residues long. Germline assignment: CDR1 MGHDK and CDR2 SYGVNS. CDR3 in DNA: TGTGCCAGCAGTGAACCACGCGGGAGGGCGGACACCGGGGAGCTGTTTTTT. It is translated as CASSEPRGRADTGELFF.

A remark on this clonotype: A clone one base away is much larger, so this may be a read error. The chain combines TRBV7-8 with TRBJ2-1; TRBD2 aligns across 11 bases. Germline CDR1 reads SGHVS; CDR2 reads FQNEAQ. CDR3 size: 19 residues. The DNA for the CDR3 is TGTGCCAGCAGCTTATCGAGACTAGCGGGATGGAGTTCCTGCAATGAGCAGTTCTTC. Encoded protein: CASSLSRLAGWSSCNEQFF.

This clonotype was detected ten times or more. This chain connects TRBV2 to TRBJ1-4, with no clear D. CDR1 is SNHLY, CDR2 FYNNEI, per germline. V lost 4 bases and J 0 bases, leaving 6 bases between the germline ends. The CDR3 is 14 amino acids. The CDR3 DNA is TGTGCCAGCAGTGTAACCTCAACTAATGAAAAACTGTTTTTT. It specifies CASSVTSTNEKLFF.

In this sample, this clonotype turned up a few times. The V gene is TRBV5-1, the J gene TRBJ1-3, with unresolved D. V was clipped by 2 bases and J by 2 bases, with 8 bases between them. Germline CDR1 is SGHRS and CDR2 is YFSETQ. The CDR3 spans 14 residues. The CDR3 spells CASSLSRAGNTIYF. In nucleotides, the CDR3 is TGCGCCAGCAGCTTAAGCCGAGCTGGAAACACCATATATTTT. Together with reference TRBV5-1 and TRBJ1-3, the CDR3 gives the full variable domain: KAGVTQTPRYLIKTRGQQVTLSCSPISGHRSVSWYQQTPGQGLQFLFEYFSETQRNKGNFPGRFSGRQFSNSRSEMNVSTLELGDSALYLCASSLSRAGNTIYFGEGSWLTVV.

With respect to this clonotype: A much more abundant neighbour one base away suggests this may be a read error. V and J are TRBV12-3 or TRBV12-4 and TRBJ1-1; 10 bases fit TRBD1. CDR3 size: 14 residues. V was clipped by 5 bases and J by 7 bases; unmatched bases: 7. CDR3 sequence reads: CASSPKGQGIEAFF. The CDR3 bases are TGTGCCAGCAGTCCTAAGGGACAGGGGATTGAAGCTTTCTTT.

The rearrangement links TRBV5-1 to TRBJ1-6; D is undetermined. There are 13 residues in the CDR3. V was clipped by 5 bases and J by 6 bases, with 9 bases between them. Germline lookup yields CDR1 SGHRS and CDR2 YFSETQ. CDR3 nucleotide sequence: TGCGCCAGCAGGGCAGAGTTTAATTCACCCCTCCACTTT. It yields the protein CASRAEFNSPLHF.

This clonotype has a count of ten or more. DNA of the CDR3: TGTGCTAGTGGTTTGATGGTTACAGCCTACGAGCAGTACTTC. It codes for CASGLMVTAYEQYF. V and J are TRBV12-5 and TRBJ2-7; no clear D. This CDR3 comprises 14 residues. The germline CDR1 and CDR2 sequences are LGHNT and FRNRAP. Trimming removed 2 bases from V and 2 bases from J, with 10 bases in between.

This clonotype occurred a few times. V usage is TRBV12-3 or TRBV12-4 and J usage is TRBJ1-1, with a weak D call TRBD1 (6 bases). The V end was cut by 3 bases, the J end by 10 bases, with 12 bases between. The CDR3 has 12 amino acids. The CDR3 bases are TGTGCCAGCAGTTTTATCCAGGGGAGAGCTTTCTTT. This sequence encodes CASSFIQGRAFF.

This chain links TRBV5-1 with TRBJ2-3; D remains unclear. The germline CDR1 and CDR2 sequences are SGHRS and YFSETQ. CDR3 length: 12 amino acids. V lost 4 bases and J 7 bases, leaving 10 bases between the germline ends. In DNA form, the CDR3 reads TGCGCCAGCAGCCAGGATGCCAATACGCAGTATTTT. Its translation: CASSQDANTQYF.

This clonotype occurred many times. The V and J genes are TRBV29-1 and TRBJ2-3; perhaps TRBD1 as D (6 bases). Germline V gives CDR1 SQVTM, CDR2 ANQGSEA. CDR3 length: 15 amino acids. V was shortened by 6 bases and J by 2 bases, with 18 bases between the two germline ends. The CDR3: CSVCTYRAHTDTQYF. The CDR3 nucleotides are TGCAGCGTCTGCACATACAGGGCCCACACAGATACGCAGTATTTT.

This clonotype was counted many times. V is TRBV11-3 and J is TRBJ2-1; weak D call: TRBD1 (5 bases). Germline-derived CDR1 and CDR2 are SGHNT and YENEEA. The CDR3 spans 13 residues. V was clipped by 8 bases and J by 4 bases, with 12 bases between them. As DNA, the CDR3 is TGTGCCAGCGGAACGGACAATTACAATGAGCAGTTCTTC. Protein product: CASGTDNYNEQFF.

The chain couples TRBV5-1 to TRBJ2-2; 7 bases line up with TRBD1. The CDR3 covers 14 residues. Germline V CDR1 and CDR2: SGHRS, YFSETQ. The V and J ends lost 9 bases and 0 bases, in that order; junction bases with no gene match: 5. This chain's CDR3 is CATHGQANTGELFF. The CDR3 DNA follows: TGCGCCACCCACGGACAGGCGAACACCGGGGAGCTGTTTTTT.

This clonotype showed up many times. The chain couples TRBV5-1 to TRBJ2-7, with 13 bases fitting TRBD2. The CDR3 spans 16 residues. With 1 base clipped from V and 2 bases from J, the junction kept 3 bases outside the gene matches. Germline-derived CDR1 and CDR2 are SGHRS and YFSETQ. The CDR3 DNA reads TGCGCCAGCAGCTTGTCCGGGACTAGCGGGGCCTACGAGCAGTACTTC. Encoded protein: CASSLSGTSGAYEQYF.

This clonotype was detected ten times or more. The J gene is TRBJ1-1, the V gene TRBV2; D is unresolved. Germline CDR1 reads SNHLY; CDR2 reads FYNNEI. V was trimmed by 4 bases and J by 5 bases, leaving 17 bases between them. This CDR3 comprises 15 residues. CDR3 sequence (DNA): TGTGCCAGCAGTGGTACCGGGCCTGGGAGGACTGAAGCTTTCTTT. This sequence encodes CASSGTGPGRTEAFF.

This clonotype has a count of ten or more. The chain employs TRBV2 and TRBJ2-5, with TRBD2 identical over 7 bases. Germline V CDR1 and CDR2: SNHLY, FYNNEI. CDR3 size: 15 residues. V dropped 8 bases and J dropped 5; count of bases not matched to a gene: 14. CDR3 sequence (DNA): TGTGCCAGCCTGCGTTGGGGGAGGGCCCGGGAGACCCAGTACTTC. As protein: CASLRWGRARETQYF.